This T cell receptor beta chain was sequenced in a study of OX40 agonist ivuxolimab in advanced cancers. The overall study: The drug used for patients, ivuxolimab, was an agonistic anti-OX40 (CD134) antibody. The study, taken as a whole, reports: Blood T cells, both CD4+ and CD8+, expanded clonally by week 6 at 0.1 to 3.0 mg/kg. Patients who responded partially at 0.1-3.0 mg/kg showed clonal expansion ranking among the lowest.

Note on this clone: Its antigen is undetermined.

Produced via immunoSEQ multiplex PCR; TCRdb's table is partial and in-frame only. The sample has about 75,000 clones, approximately 86% seen once. A history of autoimmune disease or systemic immunosuppression excluded patients. The CDR3 length is 12 residues. The V and J ends lost 2 bases and 3 bases respectively, with 8 bases between them. Germline values: CDR1 GTSNPN, CDR2 SVGIG (reference sequence). This chain links TRBV30 with TRBJ2-7, with D possibly matching TRBD2 (5 bases). This TCR was sampled from an adult with an advanced solid tumor such as melanoma, head and neck, liver or kidney cancer. This specimen consisted of CD4+ or CD8+ T cells sorted from blood, obtained in a trial of the OX40 agonist ivuxolimab. This CDR3 is CAWSSGIYEQYF. The CDR3 nucleotides read TGTGCCTGGAGTTCCGGGATCTACGAGCAGTACTTC.